The 10 T cell receptor beta chains presented below share a single source sample, sequenced in a study of shared clonotypes between healthy human individuals. This table comes from immunoSEQ multiplex PCR, and its TCRdb copy is limited to in-frame clones, with some not included. The repertoire consists of about 2.4 million clones, with 80% to 95% occurring once and the leading ten covering around 0.37%. Sequencing used naive CD4+ T cells from PBMCs. The subset denotes: CD45RA+ positively selected. These receptors originate from a man younger than 35 in good health. Some clones in this sample may be carry-over from other donors' samples.

V and J are TRBV4-1 and TRBJ2-1; 10 nucleotides align to TRBD2. V gave up 5 bases and J gave up 4 bases; unmatched junction bases: 5. In germline, CDR1 is MGHRA, CDR2 YSYEKL. CDR3 length: 15 residues. CDR3 sequence: CASSYGLAEYNEQFF. CDR3 nucleotides: TGCGCCAGCAGCTACGGACTAGCGGAGTACAATGAGCAGTTCTTC.

The CDR3 bases are TGTGCCATCAGGCCCGGACAGGGCCATCAGCCCCAGCATTTT. Its translation is CAIRPGQGHQPQHF. V is TRBV10-3 and J is TRBJ1-5, with 8 nucleotides matching TRBD1. V shed 6 bases and J 5 bases; nucleotides not matched to a gene: 6. Germline assignment: CDR1 ENHRY and CDR2 SYGVKD. There are 14 residues in the CDR3.

The rearrangement links TRBV9 to TRBJ2-1, with TRBD2 matching over 8 bases. J gave up 8 bases and V 0 bases, and 10 bases lay outside the gene matches. CDR1 SGDLS and CDR2 YYNGEE come from the germline V gene. The CDR3 has 16 amino acids. As DNA, the CDR3 is TGTGCCAGCAGCGTAGACGGGAGGGTCTCGTTGGATGAGCAGTTCTTC. This codes for CASSVDGRVSLDEQFF.

The chain joins TRBV19 to TRBJ2-7; no clear D gene. CDR1 LNHDA and CDR2 SQIVND come from the germline V gene (reference sequence). V shed 4 bases and J shed 6 bases, with 19 bases lying between them. There are 15 residues in the CDR3. The CDR3 sequence: CASSRKDPRVSEQYF. The CDR3 nucleotides are TGTGCCAGTAGTAGGAAGGACCCTAGGGTATCCGAGCAGTACTTC.

Comments on this clone: Other DNA sequences in the sample encode the same CDR3. The chain joins TRBV5-1 to TRBJ2-5; 9 bases map to TRBD1. CDR1 and CDR2 (germline): SGHRS, YFSETQ. The ends lost 1 base at V and 5 bases at J; junction bases unmatched: 3. This CDR3 contains 14 residues. The chain's CDR3 is CASSLTGGLETQYF. CDR3 DNA sequence: TGCGCCAGCAGCTTGACAGGGGGCTTGGAGACCCAGTACTTC.

The rearrangement joins TRBV28 to TRBJ2-2, with D possibly being TRBD2 (5 bases). CDR1 is MDHEN and CDR2 is SYDVKM in the germline V gene. V dropped 7 bases and J dropped 4 bases, with 16 bases sitting between them. The CDR3 loop spans 15 amino acids. The CDR3: CASTIGSAGTGELFF. The CDR3 nucleotides are TGTGCCAGCACTATTGGATCGGCGGGCACCGGGGAGCTGTTTTTT.

This clone was picked up one time. V gene TRBV7-2 combines with J gene TRBJ1-4; D might be TRBD1 (6 bases). With 3 bases removed from V and 11 bases from J, the gap between germline ends came to 19 bases. CDR1 and CDR2 (germline): SGHTA, FQGNSA. The CDR3 covers 15 residues. This CDR3 is CASSLSGATLRKLFF. CDR3 coding DNA: TGTGCCAGCAGCTTGTCAGGGGCCACTCTCCGCAAACTGTTTTTT.

This chain uses TRBV2 with TRBJ2-3, with D possibly being TRBD1 or TRBD2 (6 bases each). The CDR3 is made up of 13 amino acids. V was cut by 4 bases and J by 9 bases, with 14 bases left in between. Per germline, CDR1 SNHLY and CDR2 FYNNEI. In nucleotides, the CDR3 is TGTGCCAGCAGTGCGCCGTGGAGGGGGACGCAGTATTTT. Protein product: CASSAPWRGTQYF.

The rearrangement joins TRBV6-5 to TRBJ2-7; 10 nucleotides agree with TRBD1. Germline values: CDR1 MNHEY, CDR2 SVGAGI. J lost 4 bases, V lost 6 bases, and 9 bases had no gene match. The CDR3 contains 15 residues. The CDR3 DNA reads as TGTGCCAGCAGAGCCGGGACAGGGGTAAGGTACGAGCAGTACTTC. Translation: CASRAGTGVRYEQYF.

The J gene is TRBJ2-2, the V gene TRBV27, with 7 bases fitting TRBD2. CDR1 and CDR2 from the germline V gene are MNHEY and SMNVEV (reference sequence). V shed 4 bases, J shed 4 bases, and the junction held 15 bases outside the gene matches. The CDR3 runs to 18 residues. The CDR3 nucleotides read TGTGCCAGCAGTTCGGTCGGCGGAGCGGGAATGGGCACCGGGGAGCTGTTTTTT. It yields the protein CASSSVGGAGMGTGELFF.